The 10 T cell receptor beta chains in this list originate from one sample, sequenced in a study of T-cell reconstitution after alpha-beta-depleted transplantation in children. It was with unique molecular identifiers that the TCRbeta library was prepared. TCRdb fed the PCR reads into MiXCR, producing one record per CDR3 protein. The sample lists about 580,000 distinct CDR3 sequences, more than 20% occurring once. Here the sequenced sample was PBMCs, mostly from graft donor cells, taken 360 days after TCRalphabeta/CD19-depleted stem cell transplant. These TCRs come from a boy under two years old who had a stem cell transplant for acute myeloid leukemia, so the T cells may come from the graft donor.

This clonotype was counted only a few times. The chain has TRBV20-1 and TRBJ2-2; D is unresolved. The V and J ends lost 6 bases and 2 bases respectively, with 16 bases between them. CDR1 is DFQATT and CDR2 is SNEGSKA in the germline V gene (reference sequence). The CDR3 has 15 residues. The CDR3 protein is CSAIDIGHNTGELFF. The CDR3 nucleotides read TGCAGTGCAATAGATATAGGCCACAACACCGGGGAGCTGTTTTTT.

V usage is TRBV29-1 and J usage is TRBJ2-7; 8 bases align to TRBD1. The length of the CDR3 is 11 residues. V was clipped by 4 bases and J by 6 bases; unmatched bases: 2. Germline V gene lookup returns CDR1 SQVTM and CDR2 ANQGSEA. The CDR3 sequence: CSVGTGFEQYV. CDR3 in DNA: TGCAGCGTTGGGACAGGGTTCGAGCAGTACGTC.

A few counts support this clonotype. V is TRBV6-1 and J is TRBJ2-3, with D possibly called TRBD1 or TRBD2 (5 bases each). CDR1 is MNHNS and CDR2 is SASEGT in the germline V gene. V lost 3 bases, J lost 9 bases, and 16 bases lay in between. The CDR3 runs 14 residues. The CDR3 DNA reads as TGTGCCAGCAGTGAGGTGGGGGATAGCCTCACGCAGTATTTT. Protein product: CASSEVGDSLTQYF.

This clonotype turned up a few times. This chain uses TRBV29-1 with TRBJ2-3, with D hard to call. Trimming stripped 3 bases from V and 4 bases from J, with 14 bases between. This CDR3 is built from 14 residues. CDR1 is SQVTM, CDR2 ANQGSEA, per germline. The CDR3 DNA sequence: TGCAGCGTTGATCCAACCCCAGGCCCAGATACGCAGTATTTT. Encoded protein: CSVDPTPGPDTQYF.

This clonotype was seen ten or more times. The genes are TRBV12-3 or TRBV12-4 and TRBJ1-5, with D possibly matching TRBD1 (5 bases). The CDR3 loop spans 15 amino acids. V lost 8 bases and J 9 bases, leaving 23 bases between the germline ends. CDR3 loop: CASDRGGDGVWPQHF. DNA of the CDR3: TGTGCCAGCGATAGGGGTGGGGACGGCGTATGGCCCCAGCATTTT.

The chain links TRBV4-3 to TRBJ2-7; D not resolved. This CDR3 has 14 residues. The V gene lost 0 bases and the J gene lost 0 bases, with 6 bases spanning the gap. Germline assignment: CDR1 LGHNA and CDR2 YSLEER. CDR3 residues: CASSQDFSSYEQYF. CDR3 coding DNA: TGCGCCAGCAGCCAAGATTTCAGCTCCTACGAGCAGTACTTC.

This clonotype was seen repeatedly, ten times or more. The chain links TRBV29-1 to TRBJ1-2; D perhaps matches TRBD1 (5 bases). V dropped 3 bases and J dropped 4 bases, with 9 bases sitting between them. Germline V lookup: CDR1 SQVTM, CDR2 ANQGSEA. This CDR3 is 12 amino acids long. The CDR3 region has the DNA TGCAGCGTTGACGACGGGGGCTATGGCTACACCTTC. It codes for CSVDDGGYGYTF.

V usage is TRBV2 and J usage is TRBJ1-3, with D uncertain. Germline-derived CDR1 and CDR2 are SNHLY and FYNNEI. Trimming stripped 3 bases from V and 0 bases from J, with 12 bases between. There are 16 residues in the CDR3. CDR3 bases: TGTGCCAGCAGTGAGTACAGCTCCTACTCTGGAAACACCATATATTTT. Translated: CASSEYSSYSGNTIYF.

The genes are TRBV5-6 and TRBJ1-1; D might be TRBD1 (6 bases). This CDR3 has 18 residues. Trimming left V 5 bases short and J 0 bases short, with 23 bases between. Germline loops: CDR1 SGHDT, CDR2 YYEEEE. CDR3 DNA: TGTGCCAGCAGTACGGGGGTCAGGGGACACATCATGAACACTGAAGCTTTCTTT. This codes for CASSTGVRGHIMNTEAFF.

CDR3 sequence: CAASSTTDNEQFF. The DNA of the CDR3 is TGTGCCGCATCCTCCACGACCGACAATGAGCAGTTCTTC. This rearrangement joins TRBV12-3 or TRBV12-4 to TRBJ2-1; D gene uncertain. Trimming took off 11 bases at V and 5 bases at J, with 16 bases between the two ends. The CDR3 loop spans 13 amino acids.